What follows describes a single T cell receptor beta chain. V lost 6 bases and J lost 0, with 10 bases in between. Germline V gene lookup returns CDR1 SGHAT and CDR2 FQNNGV. The CDR3 spans 14 residues. These data originate in a study of cytomegalovirus exposure and HLA in healthy donors. As for the study in general: Out of around 360 genotyped donors, about 80% belonged to the Caucasian-associated ancestry cluster.

PCR primers comprised 60 Vbeta and 13 Jbeta primers. Generated by immunoSEQ multiplex PCR, the TCRdb table keeps only in-frame clones and is missing some. Of 150,000 to 200,000 clones listed, more than 75% were seen once; the top ten hold less than 2%. Sequences were obtained from PBMCs. The TCR sequence derives from a man aged 40-55 years in good health and CMV-seronegative. The chain joins TRBV11-2 to TRBJ2-3; D uncertain. CDR3 bases: TGTGCCAGCAGGCTCCGACTCAGCACAGATACGCAGTATTTT. Translation gives CASRLRLSTDTQYF.